What follows are 23 T cell receptor beta chains derived from one specimen sequenced in a study of sequential checkpoint blockade in melanoma. Generated by immunoSEQ multiplex PCR, the TCRdb table keeps only in-frame clones and is missing some. The data hold more than 10,000 clones, with roughly four fifths observed a single time. Regarding treatment: randomized to nivolumab then ipilimumab (arm A) or the reverse (arm B). This sample comprised CD8+ T cells sorted from blood (inferred from file names), obtained from a patient given nivolumab and ipilimumab in sequence. The receptors originated from a human donor with melanoma.

The chain links TRBV28 to TRBJ1-4; possibly TRBD1 for D (5 bases). The CDR3 spans 15 residues. Trimming left V 3 bases short and J 0 bases short, with 8 bases between. Germline CDR1 MDHEN, CDR2 SYDVKM. CDR3: CASSLTVATNEKLFF. Here the CDR3 DNA reads TGTGCCAGCAGTTTGACAGTGGCAACTAATGAAAAACTGTTTTTT.

This rearrangement joins TRBV6-1 to TRBJ1-1; maybe TRBD1 (6 bases). CDR3 length: 14 amino acids. Germline V lookup: CDR1 MNHNS, CDR2 SASEGT. Between the trimmed V and J ends, which lost 4 bases and 5 bases, there was a span of 14 bases. This chain's CDR3 is CASSGGGLWTEAFF. CDR3 in DNA: TGTGCCAGCAGTGGTGGGGGCCTATGGACTGAAGCTTTCTTT.

The chain carries TRBV7-6 and TRBJ1-5, with TRBD1 matching over 8 bases. The CDR3 totals 16 residues. In germline, CDR1 is SGHVS, CDR2 FNYEAQ. V was pared by 2 bases and J by 4 bases, with 7 bases of the junction left unmatched. CDR3 sequence reads: CASSLITGGLNQPQHF. Here the CDR3 DNA reads TGTGCCAGCAGCTTAATCACAGGGGGTCTTAATCAGCCCCAGCATTTT.

The chain combines TRBV10-3 with TRBJ2-1, with 7 positions matching TRBD2. Germline CDR1 reads ENHRY; CDR2 reads SYGVKD. Trimming cost V 6 bases and J 4 bases; bases outside gene matches: 6. The CDR3 is 14 residues long. The CDR3 DNA follows: TGTGCCATCAGGGGGGGAGGGTTGTACAATGAGCAGTTCTTC. It specifies CAIRGGGLYNEQFF.

This rearrangement joins TRBV11-2 to TRBJ2-5; D possibly corresponds to TRBD2 (6 bases). The DNA matches TRBJ2-7 better at its end, which makes the J call doubtful. The germline V gene encodes CDR1 SGHAT and CDR2 FQNNGV. This CDR3 region has 14 residues. CDR3 sequence (DNA): TGTGCCAGCAGCTTAGAGTCCGGGAGCTACGAGCAGTACTTC. This codes for CASSLESGSYEQYF.

The chain couples TRBV9 to TRBJ2-1; D not resolved. The CDR3 is 15 amino acids. CDR1 and CDR2 from the germline V gene are SGDLS and YYNGEE. The V and J ends lost 0 bases and 0 bases respectively, with 7 bases between them. CDR3 protein: CASSVALSSYNEQFF. The CDR3 coding sequence is TGTGCCAGCAGCGTAGCTTTGAGCTCCTACAATGAGCAGTTCTTC.

The chain carries TRBV27 and TRBJ1-4, with D unclear. V lost 4 bases and J lost 0, with 9 bases in between. This CDR3 comprises 15 residues. Germline V gene lookup returns CDR1 MNHEY and CDR2 SMNVEV (reference sequence). In nucleotides, the CDR3 is TGTGCCAGCAGTTCCTCCCGTGCAACTAATGAAAAACTGTTTTTT. Translated, it gives CASSSSRATNEKLFF.

The gene calls are TRBV7-9 and TRBJ2-7; 10 positions agree with TRBD2. The CDR3 is made up of 15 amino acids. V lost 8 bases, J lost 2 bases, and 9 bases stayed unmatched. The germline CDR1 and CDR2 sequences are SEHNR and FQNEAQ (reference sequence). The CDR3 nucleotides are TGTGCCAGCCGGCACGGAGCGGGAGGGCCCTACGAGCAGTACTTC. Protein product: CASRHGAGGPYEQYF.

This chain joins TRBV27 and TRBJ1-2; maybe TRBD1 (5 bases). Germline V gene data show CDR1 as MNHEY and CDR2 as SMNVEV (reference sequence). V was clipped by 5 bases and J by 5 bases, with 15 bases between them. The CDR3 loop spans 14 amino acids. The CDR3 region is CASSDAGFGYGYTF. In DNA, the CDR3 is TGTGCCAGCAGTGACGCAGGGTTTGGGTATGGCTACACCTTC.

The chain carries TRBV27 and TRBJ2-3, with 11 bases aligning to TRBD2. J gave up 4 bases and V 2 bases, and 11 bases lay outside the gene matches. CDR3 length: 18 amino acids. The V gene's germline CDR1 is MNHEY and CDR2 SMNVEV (reference sequence). Here the CDR3 reads CASSLGISGRALADTQYF. CDR3 nucleotide sequence: TGTGCCAGCAGTTTAGGGATTAGCGGGAGGGCTTTAGCAGATACGCAGTATTTT.

On this clone itself: The DNA is omitted, as the CDR3 cannot be located on it reliably, and the CDR3 follows TCRdb's listing. The rearrangement uses TRBV7-6 and TRBJ2-1; the D segment call TRBD2 is taken from the table without a DNA check. The CDR3 totals 17 residues, both ends included. The germline CDR1 and CDR2 sequences are SGHVS and FNYEAQ. This CDR3 reads CASSTSVSGNSYNEQFF.

The V and J genes are TRBV10-2 and TRBJ2-1, with TRBD2 as a possible D gene (6 bases). Trimming pared 7 bases from V and 7 bases from J, leaving 20 bases between. Germline V gene sequence: CDR1 WSHSY, CDR2 SAAADI. The CDR3 runs 15 residues. The CDR3 sequence is CASTSLAGMDNEQFF. The CDR3 DNA reads TGCGCCAGCACCTCCTTGGCGGGAATGGATAATGAGCAGTTCTTC.

The chain recombines TRBV7-9 with TRBJ1-1; D is ambiguous. Trimming cost V 1 base and J 8 bases, with 8 bases left between them. This CDR3 has 12 amino acids. Germline CDR1 and CDR2: SEHNR and FQNEAQ (reference sequence). CDR3 bases: TGTGCCAGCAGCTTAGACCCGGGGGAAGCTTTCTTT. Its translation: CASSLDPGEAFF.

The V gene is TRBV7-2, the J gene TRBJ2-1, with 8 bases identical to TRBD1. The germline V gene has CDR1 SGHTA and CDR2 FQGNSA. The CDR3 loop spans 15 amino acids. Germline trimming cut 5 bases from V and 8 bases from J; bases unmatched to any gene: 11. CDR3 in amino acids: CASSPRTGTWHEQFF. The CDR3 bases are TGTGCCAGCAGCCCTCGGACAGGGACTTGGCATGAGCAGTTCTTC.

This clone turned up a few times. J is TRBJ2-7 and V is TRBV4-3, with TRBD2 identical over 7 bases. The CDR3 consists of 16 residues. Germline CDR1 LGHNA, CDR2 YSLEER. Trimming at V came to 4 bases and at J to 4 bases, leaving 13 bases not matched to a gene. The CDR3 loop reads CASSRSRRAGRYEQYF. The CDR3 region has the DNA TGCGCCAGCAGCCGGTCGCGGAGAGCGGGACGTTACGAGCAGTACTTC.

The chain recombines TRBV6-5 with TRBJ2-2; TRBD2 might be the D (6 bases). V dropped 2 bases and J dropped 9 bases, with 10 bases sitting between them. Per germline, CDR1 MNHEY and CDR2 SVGAGI. The CDR3 spans 13 residues. This CDR3 is CASSYGGGRELFF. The CDR3 nucleotides are TGTGCCAGCAGTTACGGTGGGGGGAGGGAGCTGTTTTTT.

As regards this clone: A junction boundary mismatches the germline segment, possibly from a read error. CDR3 sequence reads: CASSLSPGEMNF. The CDR3 DNA sequence: TGTGCCAGCAGCTTATCCCCGGGAGAAATGAACTTC. The rearrangement joins TRBV7-9 to TRBJ2-7; D is perhaps TRBD2 (6 bases). The germline V gene encodes CDR1 SEHNR and CDR2 FQNEAQ (reference sequence). The CDR3 covers 12 residues. Variable domain in full (rest from reference TRBV7-9 and TRBJ2-7): DTGVSQNPRHKITKRGQNVTFRCDPISEHNRLYWYRQTLGQGPEFLTYFQNEAQLEKSRLLSDRFSAERPKGSFSTLEIQRTEQGDSAMYLCASSLSPGEMNFGPGTRLTVT.

The chain recombines TRBV5-8 with TRBJ2-3, with TRBD1 matching 8 bases. Unmatched junction bases numbered 2, after V lost 2 bases and J lost 0 bases. CDR1 SGHTS and CDR2 YDEGEE come from the germline V gene. The CDR3 has 15 residues. CDR3 loop: CASSFRGRSTDTQYF. The DNA for the CDR3 is TGTGCCAGCAGCTTCAGGGGGCGCAGCACAGATACGCAGTATTTT.

The CDR3 here is CASTNIGVELFF. CDR3 bases: TGTGCCAGCACCAATATCGGGGTGGAGCTGTTTTTT. The rearrangement uses TRBV7-6 and TRBJ2-2; D is possibly TRBD2 (5 bases). V lost 7 bases and J lost 10, with 13 bases in between. Germline V lookup: CDR1 SGHVS, CDR2 FNYEAQ. This CDR3 spans 12 amino acids.

The chain employs TRBV15 and TRBJ2-5; TRBD1 aligns across 7 bases. J was trimmed by 5 bases and V by 5 bases; bases with no gene match: 14. CDR3 length: 16 amino acids. CDR1 is LNHNV, CDR2 YYDKDF, per germline (reference sequence). In nucleotides, the CDR3 is TGTGCCACCAGCGGCTCGTTGACAGGGCTCGGCGAGACCCAGTACTTC. Translated: CATSGSLTGLGETQYF.

This clone was recorded only once. This rearrangement joins TRBV15 to TRBJ2-6; 10 nucleotides agree with TRBD1. CDR1 and CDR2 from the germline V gene are LNHNV and YYDKDF (reference sequence). The CDR3 runs to 22 residues. The trim removed 0 bases at V and 2 bases at J, leaving 16 bases unmatched. The CDR3 loop is CATSRDFVGDRGSSAGANVLTF. CDR3 bases: TGTGCCACCAGCAGAGATTTCGTGGGGGACAGGGGATCGAGTGCTGGGGCCAACGTCCTGACTTTC.

V and J are TRBV19 and TRBJ2-5, with D perhaps matching TRBD2 (7 bases). The V end lost 5 bases, the J end lost 4 bases, and 14 bases lay between the germline ends. Looked up from germline, CDR1 is LNHDA and CDR2 is SQIVND (reference sequence). The CDR3 runs to 14 residues. The chain's CDR3 is CASSGVAGAETQYF. In DNA, the CDR3 is TGTGCCAGTAGTGGGGTGGCGGGGGCAGAGACCCAGTACTTC.

V usage is TRBV5-8 and J usage is TRBJ2-5; TRBD1 matches 9 bases. The CDR3 spans 14 residues. V was pared by 3 bases and J by 5 bases, with 5 bases of the junction left unmatched. CDR1 is SGHTS, CDR2 YDEGEE, per germline. DNA of the CDR3: TGTGCCAGCAGCTGGACAGGGGCTTGGGAGACCCAGTACTTC. Amino acid sequence: CASSWTGAWETQYF. The full variable domain, rest sourced from reference TRBV5-8 and TRBJ2-5, is EAGVTQSPTHLIKTRGQQATLRCSPISGHTSVYWYQQALGLGLQFLLWYDEGEERNRGNFPPRFSGRQFPNYSSELNVNALELEDSALYLCASSWTGAWETQYFGPGTRLLVL.